This is a list of T cell receptor beta chains from one sample in a study of cytomegalovirus exposure and HLA in healthy donors. Sequenced by immunoSEQ multiplex PCR; TCRdb stores in-frame clones only, minus some. The table includes around 100,000 clones, around 78% detected once. Material: PBMCs. The receptors come from a male donor in good health and CMV-seropositive. Both conserved end residues are part of each CDR3. A D gene is named only where the DNA matches it firmly. Part of the rows lack a size; the others show once, few, many or a class for expanded clones.

TRBJ2-3	TRBD1	once	TRBV27	CASQSGGIPDTQYF	TGTGCCAGCCAGTCAGGGGGCATCCCAGATACGCAGTATTTT
TRBJ2-7	TRBD1	.	TRBV9	CASSFDDRGYEQYF	TGTGCCAGCAGCTTTGACGACAGGGGCTACGAGCAGTACTTC
TRBJ1-4	TRBD1	once	TRBV9	CASSATGTGISNEKLFF	TGTGCCAGCAGCGCGACCGGGACAGGGATTTCTAATGAAAAACTGTTTTTT
TRBJ1-5	.	.	TRBV4-1	CASSQDLDRSSNQPQHF	TGCGCCAGCAGCCAAGATCTAGACAGGAGTAGCAATCAGCCCCAGCATTTT
TRBJ2-1	.	.	TRBV15	CATSNNLLAGNEQFF	TGTGCCACCAGCAACAATTTACTAGCAGGCAATGAGCAGTTCTTC
TRBJ1-1	.	.	TRBV6-4	CASAEAQGTEAFF	TGTGCCAGCGCCGAGGCCCAGGGCACTGAAGCTTTCTTT
TRBJ2-1	TRBD1	.	TRBV6-6	CASRGGGYNEQFF	TGTGCCAGCAGAGGGGGCGGCTACAATGAGCAGTTCTTC
TRBJ1-1	.	.	TRBV21-1	CAKLQGRGIPEAFF	TGTGCCAAGTTACAGGGTAGAGGGATACCTGAAGCTTTCTTT
TRBJ2-3	TRBD1	.	TRBV5-4	CASRLIRQGGTDTQYF	TGTGCCAGCAGACTAATAAGACAGGGGGGCACAGATACGCAGTATTTT
TRBJ1-2	TRBD1	.	TRBV4-2	CASRARGGAGTNYGYTF	TGTGCCAGCAGAGCCAGAGGGGGCGCTGGAACTAACTATGGCTACACCTTC
TRBJ2-3	.	few	TRBV11-2	CATEQGGHTADTQYF	TGTGCCACGGAACAGGGCGGCCACACTGCAGATACGCAGTATTTT
TRBJ1-2	.	.	TRBV28	CASSERDFYGYTF	TGTGCCAGCAGTGAGCGGGATTTCTATGGCTACACCTTC
TRBJ2-7	TRBD2	.	TRBV2	CASSPTAGGSEQYF	TGTGCCAGCAGTCCCACAGCGGGGGGCTCAGAGCAGTACTTC
TRBJ2-1	TRBD2	.	TRBV5-1	CASSRGLAGNAGSYNEQFF	TGCGCCAGCAGCAGGGGACTAGCGGGAAACGCGGGGTCCTACAATGAGCAGTTCTTC
TRBJ2-7	.	.	TRBV28	CASSFFVGPYEQYF	TGTGCCAGCAGTTTTTTCGTGGGCCCCTACGAGCAGTACTTC
TRBJ2-3	TRBD2	.	TRBV30	CAWSLGTKSTDTQYF	TGTGCCTGGAGTTTGGGGACTAAAAGCACAGATACGCAGTATTTT
TRBJ1-5	.	.	TRBV19	CASSVLQASNQPQHF	TGTGCCAGTAGTGTGCTTCAGGCTAGCAATCAGCCCCAGCATTTT
TRBJ1-1	.	.	TRBV19	CASSSGGANTEAFF	TGTGCCAGTAGTAGTGGGGGGGCTAACACTGAAGCTTTCTTT
TRBJ1-1	.	few	TRBV6-1	CAASVRTEAFF	TGTGCTGCGTCGGTCCGCACTGAAGCTTTCTTT
TRBJ2-2	.	.	TRBV9	CASSVVSTGVRTGELFF	TGTGCCAGCAGCGTAGTATCAACGGGAGTACGCACCGGGGAGCTGTTTTTT
TRBJ2-3	.	.	TRBV28	CASSLFAGQNTDTQYF	TGTGCCAGCAGTTTATTTGCGGGACAGAACACAGATACGCAGTATTTT
TRBJ2-5	TRBD2	.	TRBV9	CASSPQVGGAETQYF	TGTGCCAGCAGCCCTCAAGTCGGGGGGGCCGAGACCCAGTACTTC
TRBJ2-5	TRBD2	once	TRBV28	CASSREGVSETQYF	TGTGCCAGCAGCCGGGAGGGGGTTTCAGAGACCCAGTACTTC
TRBJ1-1	.	.	TRBV19	CASSIGRDSEAFF	TGTGCCAGTAGTATAGGCAGGGACTCTGAAGCTTTCTTT
TRBJ2-1	TRBD2	.	TRBV7-9	CASSFSAGGQSNEQFF	TGTGCCAGCAGCTTTTCAGCGGGGGGGCAGTCCAATGAGCAGTTCTTC
TRBJ1-4	TRBD1	few	TRBV15	CATGGGAGEKLFF	TGTGCCACCGGAGGGGGCGCGGGTGAAAAACTGTTTTTT
TRBJ1-2	.	.	TRBV6-1	CASTATENYGYTF	TGTGCCAGCACGGCGACAGAAAACTATGGCTACACCTTC
TRBJ2-5	TRBD2	few	TRBV2	CASSSGRGETQYF	TGTGCCAGCAGTAGCGGGAGAGGGGAGACCCAGTACTTC
TRBJ2-7	TRBD2	.	TRBV27	CASIQREAFRPF	TGTGCCAGCATCCAGCGGGAGGCCTTTCGCCCCTTC
TRBJ2-4	.	.	TRBV2	CASSPGSPGNIQYF	TGTGCCAGCAGCCCAGGGTCTCCCGGAAACATTCAGTACTTC
TRBJ2-1	.	.	TRBV27	CASSLQSAGFYNEQFF	TGTGCCAGCAGTCTCCAGTCGGCGGGATTTTACAATGAGCAGTTCTTC
TRBJ2-4	.	.	TRBV5-1	CASSPDLAKNIQYF	TGCGCCAGCAGCCCCGACTTAGCCAAAAACATTCAGTACTTC
TRBJ1-5	.	.	TRBV2	CASKGDGRDQPQHF	TGTGCCAGCAAGGGTGATGGGCGGGATCAGCCCCAGCATTTT
TRBJ2-3	.	once	TRBV5-6	CASSFPPKVTDYPHSTQYF	TGTGCCAGCAGCTTCCCCCCAAAAGTAACAGACTACCCACATAGTACGCAGTATTTT